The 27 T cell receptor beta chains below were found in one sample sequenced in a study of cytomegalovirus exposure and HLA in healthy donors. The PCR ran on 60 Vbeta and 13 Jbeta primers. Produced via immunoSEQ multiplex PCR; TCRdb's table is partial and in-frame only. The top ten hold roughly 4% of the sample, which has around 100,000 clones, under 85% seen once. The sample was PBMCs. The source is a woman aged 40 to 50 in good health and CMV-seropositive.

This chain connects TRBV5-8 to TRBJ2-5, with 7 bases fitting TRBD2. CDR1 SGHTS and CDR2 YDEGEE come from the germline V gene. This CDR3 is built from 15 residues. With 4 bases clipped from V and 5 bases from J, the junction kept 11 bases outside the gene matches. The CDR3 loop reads CASSGWYGRRETQYF. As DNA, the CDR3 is TGTGCCAGCAGCGGGTGGTACGGGAGGAGGGAGACCCAGTACTTC.

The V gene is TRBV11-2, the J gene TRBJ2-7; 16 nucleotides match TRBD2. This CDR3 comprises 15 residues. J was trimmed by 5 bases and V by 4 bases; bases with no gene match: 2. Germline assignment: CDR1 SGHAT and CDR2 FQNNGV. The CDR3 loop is CASSSGTSGRDEQYF. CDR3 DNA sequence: TGTGCCAGCAGCTCCGGGACTAGCGGGAGGGACGAGCAGTACTTC.

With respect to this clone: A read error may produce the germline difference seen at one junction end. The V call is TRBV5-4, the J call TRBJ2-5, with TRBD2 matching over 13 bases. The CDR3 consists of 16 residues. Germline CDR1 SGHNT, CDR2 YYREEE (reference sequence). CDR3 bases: TGTGCCAGCAGTTTGGGCGGACTAGCGGGAGACGGGACCCAGTACTTC. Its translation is CASSLGGLAGDGTQYF. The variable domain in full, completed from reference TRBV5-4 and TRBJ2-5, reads ETGVTQSPTHLIKTRGQQVTLRCSSQSGHNTVSWYQQALGQGPQFIFQYYREEENGRGNFPPRFSGLQFPNYSSELNVNALELDDSALYLCASSLGGLAGDGTQYFGPGTRLLVL.

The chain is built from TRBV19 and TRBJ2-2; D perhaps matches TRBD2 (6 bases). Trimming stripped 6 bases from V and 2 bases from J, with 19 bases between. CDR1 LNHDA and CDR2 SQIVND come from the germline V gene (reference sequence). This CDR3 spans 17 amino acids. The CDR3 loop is CASRNYEGGDNTGELFF. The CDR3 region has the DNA TGTGCCAGTAGAAATTATGAGGGAGGTGATAACACCGGGGAGCTGTTTTTT.

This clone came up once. CDR3 coding DNA: TGCGCCAGCAGCGCCGAGGGTCCTTCTGGGGCCAACGTCCTGACTTTC. Its translation: CASSAEGPSGANVLTF. The rearrangement joins TRBV5-1 to TRBJ2-6; possible D gene TRBD2, 5 bases. Germline V gene lookup returns CDR1 SGHRS and CDR2 YFSETQ. The V and J ends lost 4 bases and 1 base respectively, with 12 bases between them. The length of the CDR3 is 16 residues. The complete variable domain, with remaining parts taken from reference TRBV5-1 and TRBJ2-6, reads KAGVTQTPRYLIKTRGQQVTLSCSPISGHRSVSWYQQTPGQGLQFLFEYFSETQRNKGNFPGRFSGRQFSNSRSEMNVSTLELGDSALYLCASSAEGPSGANVLTFGAGSRLTVL.

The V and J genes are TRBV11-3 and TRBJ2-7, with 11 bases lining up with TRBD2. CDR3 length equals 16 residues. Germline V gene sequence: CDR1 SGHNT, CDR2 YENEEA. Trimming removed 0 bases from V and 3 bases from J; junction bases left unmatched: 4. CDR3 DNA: TGTGCCAGCAGCTTAGAAGGGGGACTAGCGGACTACGAGCAGTACTTC. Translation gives CASSLEGGLADYEQYF.

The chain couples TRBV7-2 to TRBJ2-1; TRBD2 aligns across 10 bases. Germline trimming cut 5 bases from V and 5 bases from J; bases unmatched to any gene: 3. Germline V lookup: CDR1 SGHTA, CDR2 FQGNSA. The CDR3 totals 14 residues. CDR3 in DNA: TGTGCCAGCAGCCCCGGGACTAGCGACAATGAGCAGTTCTTC. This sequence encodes CASSPGTSDNEQFF.

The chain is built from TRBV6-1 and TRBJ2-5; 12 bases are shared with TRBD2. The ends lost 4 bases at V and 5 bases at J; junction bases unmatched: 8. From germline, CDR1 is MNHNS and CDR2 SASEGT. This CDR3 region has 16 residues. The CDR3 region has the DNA TGTGCCAGCAGTGCTATGACTAGCGGGAGCTGGGAGACCCAGTACTTC. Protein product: CASSAMTSGSWETQYF.

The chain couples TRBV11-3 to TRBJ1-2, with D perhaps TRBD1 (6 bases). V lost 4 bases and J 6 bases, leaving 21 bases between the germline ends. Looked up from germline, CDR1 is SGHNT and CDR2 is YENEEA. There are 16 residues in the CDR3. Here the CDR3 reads CASSSQGQTPADGYTF. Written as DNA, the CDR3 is TGTGCCAGCAGCTCGCAGGGGCAGACCCCCGCGGATGGCTACACCTTC.

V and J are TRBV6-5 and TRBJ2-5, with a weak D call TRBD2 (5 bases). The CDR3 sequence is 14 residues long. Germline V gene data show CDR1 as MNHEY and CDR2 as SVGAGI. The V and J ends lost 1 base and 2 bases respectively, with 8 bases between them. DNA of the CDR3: TGTGCCAGCAGTTACTTTGGGAGACAAGAGACCCAGTACTTC. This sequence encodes CASSYFGRQETQYF.

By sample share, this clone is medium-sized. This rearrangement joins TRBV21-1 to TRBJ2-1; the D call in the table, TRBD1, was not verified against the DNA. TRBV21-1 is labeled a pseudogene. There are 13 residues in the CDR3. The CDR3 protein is CASKGTGGNEQFF. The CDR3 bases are TGTGCCAGCAAGGGGACAGGGGGCAATGAGCAGTTCTTC.

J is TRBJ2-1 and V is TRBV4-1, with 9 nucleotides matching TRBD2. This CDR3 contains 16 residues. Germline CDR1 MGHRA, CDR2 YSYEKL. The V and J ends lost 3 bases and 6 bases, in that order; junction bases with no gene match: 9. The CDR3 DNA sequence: TGCGCCAGCAGCCAGTGGGGACTAGCAACCGGCAATGAGCAGTTCTTC. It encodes CASSQWGLATGNEQFF.

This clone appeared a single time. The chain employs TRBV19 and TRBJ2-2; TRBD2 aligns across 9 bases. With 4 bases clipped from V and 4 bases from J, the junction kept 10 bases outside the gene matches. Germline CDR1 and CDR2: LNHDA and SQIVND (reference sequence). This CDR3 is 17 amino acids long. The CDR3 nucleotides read TGTGCCAGTAGTAGGTTAGCGGGAGAATATTCCACCGGGGAGCTGTTTTTT. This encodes CASSRLAGEYSTGELFF.

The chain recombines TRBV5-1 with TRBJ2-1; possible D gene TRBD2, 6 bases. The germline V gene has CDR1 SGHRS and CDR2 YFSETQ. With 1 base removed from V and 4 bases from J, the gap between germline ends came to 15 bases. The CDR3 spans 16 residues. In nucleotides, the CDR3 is TGCGCCAGCAGCTTGAGGGCCGGGAGTGGGTACAATGAGCAGTTCTTC. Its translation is CASSLRAGSGYNEQFF. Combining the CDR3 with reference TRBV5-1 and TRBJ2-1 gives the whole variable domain KAGVTQTPRYLIKTRGQQVTLSCSPISGHRSVSWYQQTPGQGLQFLFEYFSETQRNKGNFPGRFSGRQFSNSRSEMNVSTLELGDSALYLCASSLRAGSGYNEQFFGPGTRLTVL.

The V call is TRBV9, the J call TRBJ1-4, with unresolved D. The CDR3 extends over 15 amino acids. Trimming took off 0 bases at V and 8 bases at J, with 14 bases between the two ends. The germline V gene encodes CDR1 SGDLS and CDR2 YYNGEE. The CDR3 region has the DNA TGTGCCAGCAGCGTAGCTGAGGGAGGAAGGGAAAAACTGTTTTTT. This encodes CASSVAEGGREKLFF.

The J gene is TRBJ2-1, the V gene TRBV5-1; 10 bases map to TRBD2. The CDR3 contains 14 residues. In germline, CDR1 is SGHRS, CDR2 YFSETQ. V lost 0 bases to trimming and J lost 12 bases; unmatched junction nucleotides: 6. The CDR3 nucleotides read TGCGCCAGCAGCTTGGAAACTAGCGGGATGTGGCAGTTCTTC. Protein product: CASSLETSGMWQFF.

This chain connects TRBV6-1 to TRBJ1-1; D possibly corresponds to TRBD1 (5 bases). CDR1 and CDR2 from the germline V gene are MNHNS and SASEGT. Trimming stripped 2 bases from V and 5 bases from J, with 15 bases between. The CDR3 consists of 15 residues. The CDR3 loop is CASSEPPGGRTEAFF. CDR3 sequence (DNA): TGTGCCAGCAGTGAACCCCCCGGGGGGAGGACTGAAGCTTTCTTT.

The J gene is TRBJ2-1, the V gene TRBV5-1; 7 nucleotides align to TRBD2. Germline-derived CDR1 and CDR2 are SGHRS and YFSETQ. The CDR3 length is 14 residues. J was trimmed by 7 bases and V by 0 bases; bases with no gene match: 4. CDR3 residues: CASSLGLAANEQFF. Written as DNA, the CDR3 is TGCGCCAGCAGCTTGGGGCTAGCGGCGAATGAGCAGTTCTTC.

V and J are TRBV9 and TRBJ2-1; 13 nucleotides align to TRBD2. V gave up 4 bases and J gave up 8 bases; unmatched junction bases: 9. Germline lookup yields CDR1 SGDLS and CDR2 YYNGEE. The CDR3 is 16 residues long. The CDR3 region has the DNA TGTGCCAGCAGCCCAGACGTAACTAGCGGGAGGGATGAGCAGTTCTTC. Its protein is CASSPDVTSGRDEQFF.

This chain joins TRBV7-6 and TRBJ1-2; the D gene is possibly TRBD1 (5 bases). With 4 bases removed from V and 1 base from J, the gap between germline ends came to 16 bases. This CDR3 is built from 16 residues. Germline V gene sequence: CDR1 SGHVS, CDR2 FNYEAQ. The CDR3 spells CASSSSGPRLNYGYTF. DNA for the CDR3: TGTGCCAGCAGCTCATCAGGGCCGCGACTTAACTATGGCTACACCTTC.

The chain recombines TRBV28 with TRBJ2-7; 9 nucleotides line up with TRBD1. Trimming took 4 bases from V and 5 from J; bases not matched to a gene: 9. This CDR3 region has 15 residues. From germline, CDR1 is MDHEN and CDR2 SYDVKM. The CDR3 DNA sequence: TGTGCCAGCAGTTCTACCACAGGGGGCGCCCACGAGCAGTACTTC. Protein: CASSSTTGGAHEQYF. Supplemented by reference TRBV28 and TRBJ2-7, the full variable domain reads DVKVTQSSRYLVKRTGEKVFLECVQDMDHENMFWYRQDPGLGLRLIYFSYDVKMKEKGDIPEGYSVSREKKERFSLILESASTNQTSMYLCASSSTTGGAHEQYFGPGTRLTVT.

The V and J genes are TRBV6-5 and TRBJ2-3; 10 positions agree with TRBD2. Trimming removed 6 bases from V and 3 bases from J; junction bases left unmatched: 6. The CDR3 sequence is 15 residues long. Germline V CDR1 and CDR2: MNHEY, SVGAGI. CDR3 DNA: TGTGCCAGCAGCCCTAGCGGGAGAAGGACAGATACGCAGTATTTT. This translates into CASSPSGRRTDTQYF.

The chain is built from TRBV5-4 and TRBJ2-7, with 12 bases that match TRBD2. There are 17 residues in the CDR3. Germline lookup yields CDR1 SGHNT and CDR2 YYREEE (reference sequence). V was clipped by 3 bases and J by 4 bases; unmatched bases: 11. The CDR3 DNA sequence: TGTGCCAGCAGCTGGGGACTAGCGGGCGGGGGAAGTTACGAGCAGTACTTC. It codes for CASSWGLAGGGSYEQYF. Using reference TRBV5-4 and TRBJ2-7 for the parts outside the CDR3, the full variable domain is ETGVTQSPTHLIKTRGQQVTLRCSSQSGHNTVSWYQQALGQGPQFIFQYYREEENGRGNFPPRFSGLQFPNYSSELNVNALELDDSALYLCASSWGLAGGGSYEQYFGPGTRLTVT.

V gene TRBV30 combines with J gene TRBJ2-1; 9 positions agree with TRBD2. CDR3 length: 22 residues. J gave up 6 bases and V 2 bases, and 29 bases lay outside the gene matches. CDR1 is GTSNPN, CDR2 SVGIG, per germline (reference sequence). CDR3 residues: CAWSPPMSSGRLMGREVNEQFF. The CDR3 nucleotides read TGTGCCTGGAGTCCACCCATGAGTAGCGGGAGACTTATGGGTCGGGAGGTCAATGAGCAGTTCTTC. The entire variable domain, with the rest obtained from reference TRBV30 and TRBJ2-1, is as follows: SQTIHQWPATLVQPVGSPLSLECTVEGTSNPNLYWYRQAAGRGLQLLFYSVGIGQISSEVPQNLSASRPQDRQFILSSKKLLLSDSGFYLCAWSPPMSSGRLMGREVNEQFFGPGTRLTVL.

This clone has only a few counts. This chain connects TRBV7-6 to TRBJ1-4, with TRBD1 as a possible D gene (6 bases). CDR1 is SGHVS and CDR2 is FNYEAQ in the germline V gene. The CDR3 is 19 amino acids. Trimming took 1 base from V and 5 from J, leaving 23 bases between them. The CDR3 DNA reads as TGTGCCAGCAGCTTAGTAGCCCGTGGGACCGGGACAAGAAATGAAAAACTGTTTTTT. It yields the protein CASSLVARGTGTRNEKLFF.

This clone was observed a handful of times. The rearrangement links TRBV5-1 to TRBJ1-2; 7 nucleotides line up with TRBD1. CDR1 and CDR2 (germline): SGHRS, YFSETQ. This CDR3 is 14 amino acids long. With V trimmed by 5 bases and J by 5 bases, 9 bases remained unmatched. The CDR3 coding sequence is TGCGCCAGCAGGATTCCGGGACAGATTTATGGCTACACCTTC. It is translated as CASRIPGQIYGYTF.

CDR3 protein: CASSQGLDSYEQYF. The DNA of the CDR3 is TGCGCCAGCAGCCAAGGACTAGACTCCTACGAGCAGTACTTC. The chain is built from TRBV4-1 and TRBJ2-7; D may be TRBD2 (6 bases). This CDR3 has 14 amino acids. The ends were cut back, 1 base at V and 0 bases at J, with 7 bases in the middle. The germline V gene has CDR1 MGHRA and CDR2 YSYEKL.